A selection of T cell receptor beta chains follows, all from one sample in a study of cytomegalovirus exposure and HLA in healthy donors. TCRdb keeps only in-frame clones here, not all; method: immunoSEQ multiplex PCR. The repertoire holds around 150,000 clones, over 60% seen once, with 6.8% in the top ten. The sequenced sample was PBMCs. These TCRs come from a man aged 35 to 55 in good health and CMV-seropositive. The CDR3 runs from the conserved cysteine through the conserved F or W. D genes are given only for firm matches. Some rows mark clone size as missing; the rest say once, few, many or name a class of expanded clone.

V gene: TRBV27; D gene: TRBD1; clone size: .; CDR3 protein: CASSFQGARADTQYF
V gene: TRBV7-2; D gene: TRBD1; clone size: once; CDR3 protein: CASSLELLQGGEKLFF
V gene: TRBV5-4; D gene: .; clone size: .; CDR3 protein: CASSLDAGSYNEQFF
V gene: TRBV18; D gene: TRBD1; clone size: .; CDR3 protein: CASSSETGRSPGNTIYF
V gene: TRBV5-4; D gene: .; clone size: .; CDR3 protein: CASSLQGTWAEAFF
V gene: TRBV6-1; D gene: .; clone size: once; CDR3 protein: CASSLGNTGELFF
V gene: TRBV9; D gene: .; clone size: .; CDR3 protein: CASSVTGVEQYF
V gene: TRBV2; D gene: .; clone size: .; CDR3 protein: CASRYRVGYEQYF
V gene: TRBV19; D gene: .; clone size: .; CDR3 protein: CASSVPSTGNQPQHF
V gene: TRBV4-2; D gene: TRBD1; clone size: .; CDR3 protein: CASSLGEGRGREKLFF
V gene: TRBV7-9; D gene: .; clone size: once; CDR3 protein: CASSTTTRMKENTEAFF
V gene: TRBV5-4; D gene: TRBD2; clone size: .; CDR3 protein: CASSLPLAGFTDTQYF
V gene: TRBV11-3; D gene: TRBD2; clone size: .; CDR3 protein: CASSLDLAGPNYNEQFF
V gene: TRBV4-3; D gene: .; clone size: .; CDR3 protein: CASSQAHSLNTEAFF
V gene: TRBV5-1; D gene: .; clone size: .; CDR3 protein: CASSSLQGLNTEAFF
V gene: TRBV7-9; D gene: .; clone size: .; CDR3 protein: CASSLGDSRRDEQFF
V gene: TRBV5-8; D gene: TRBD1; clone size: .; CDR3 protein: CASSRMDREASPLHF
V gene: TRBV10-3; D gene: TRBD2; clone size: once; CDR3 protein: CAISESTPAGGPGGELFF
V gene: TRBV4-3; D gene: TRBD1; clone size: .; CDR3 protein: CASSQFLQGAEQYF
V gene: TRBV5-1; D gene: TRBD2; clone size: few; CDR3 protein: CASSSSGFNTGELFF
V gene: TRBV7-9; D gene: .; clone size: .; CDR3 protein: CASSLVRGGRGDTQYF
V gene: TRBV29-1; D gene: .; clone size: .; CDR3 protein: CSGEVTGQETQYF
V gene: TRBV18; D gene: TRBD1; clone size: .; CDR3 protein: CASSPPGQGAHNEQFF
V gene: TRBV6-1; D gene: TRBD1; clone size: .; CDR3 protein: CASQQGAEKLFF
V gene: TRBV9; D gene: TRBD1; clone size: .; CDR3 protein: CASSVQPGQGAVQYF
V gene: TRBV5-6; D gene: .; clone size: .; CDR3 protein: CASHKGSNYGYTF
V gene: TRBV6-1; D gene: .; clone size: .; CDR3 protein: CASSLGLRTDTQYF
V gene: TRBV5-1; D gene: TRBD1; clone size: once; CDR3 protein: CASSPDRGNTEAFF
V gene: TRBV4-2; D gene: TRBD1; clone size: .; CDR3 protein: CASSQDWRGRDTEAFF
V gene: TRBV25-1; D gene: TRBD2; clone size: .; CDR3 protein: CASGRSGGGSYEQYF
V gene: TRBV6-5; D gene: .; clone size: .; CDR3 protein: CASSRGGNQPQHF
V gene: TRBV30; D gene: TRBD1; clone size: once; CDR3 protein: CAWSVTGLNEQFF
V gene: TRBV29-1; D gene: .; clone size: once; CDR3 protein: CSVDQGNTDTQYF
V gene: TRBV28; D gene: .; clone size: .; CDR3 protein: CASRPVGAGGYTF
V gene: TRBV7-9; D gene: TRBD2; clone size: .; CDR3 protein: CASSLGTSGYNEQFF
V gene: TRBV28; D gene: .; clone size: once; CDR3 protein: CASSLRWTDGNTIYF
V gene: TRBV5-8; D gene: TRBD2; clone size: .; CDR3 protein: CASSFRGTSGRTWEFF
V gene: TRBV5-4; D gene: .; clone size: few; CDR3 protein: CASTTPAAAYYGYTF
V gene: TRBV11-3; D gene: .; clone size: .; CDR3 protein: CASSRDRDTEAFF
V gene: TRBV4-2; D gene: TRBD2; clone size: .; CDR3 protein: CASSQETSGRTDTQYF
V gene: TRBV7-9; D gene: TRBD1; clone size: .; CDR3 protein: CASSLGLRGQTNTEAFF
V gene: TRBV6-4; D gene: TRBD1; clone size: .; CDR3 protein: CASSDEGGAGELFF
V gene: TRBV19; D gene: .; clone size: .; CDR3 protein: CASKAPGLPSGANVLTF
V gene: TRBV5-1; D gene: .; clone size: .; CDR3 protein: CASSLEVPSTGTEAFF
V gene: TRBV6-5; D gene: TRBD1; clone size: .; CDR3 protein: CASSYRTGIAVEAFF
V gene: TRBV5-4; D gene: TRBD2; clone size: once; CDR3 protein: CASSLGTRSEQYF
V gene: TRBV6-1; D gene: TRBD1; clone size: once; CDR3 protein: CASSESRGGRSDTQYF
V gene: TRBV4-3; D gene: .; clone size: .; CDR3 protein: CASSQDTVSSYNSPLHF
V gene: TRBV5-5; D gene: TRBD1; clone size: .; CDR3 protein: CASTDRSGTGELFF
V gene: TRBV11-2; D gene: .; clone size: .; CDR3 protein: CASSLGTAYEQYF
V gene: TRBV5-6; D gene: .; clone size: .; CDR3 protein: CASSFGVASLARELFF
V gene: TRBV5-4; D gene: .; clone size: .; CDR3 protein: CASSLGTEYGYTF